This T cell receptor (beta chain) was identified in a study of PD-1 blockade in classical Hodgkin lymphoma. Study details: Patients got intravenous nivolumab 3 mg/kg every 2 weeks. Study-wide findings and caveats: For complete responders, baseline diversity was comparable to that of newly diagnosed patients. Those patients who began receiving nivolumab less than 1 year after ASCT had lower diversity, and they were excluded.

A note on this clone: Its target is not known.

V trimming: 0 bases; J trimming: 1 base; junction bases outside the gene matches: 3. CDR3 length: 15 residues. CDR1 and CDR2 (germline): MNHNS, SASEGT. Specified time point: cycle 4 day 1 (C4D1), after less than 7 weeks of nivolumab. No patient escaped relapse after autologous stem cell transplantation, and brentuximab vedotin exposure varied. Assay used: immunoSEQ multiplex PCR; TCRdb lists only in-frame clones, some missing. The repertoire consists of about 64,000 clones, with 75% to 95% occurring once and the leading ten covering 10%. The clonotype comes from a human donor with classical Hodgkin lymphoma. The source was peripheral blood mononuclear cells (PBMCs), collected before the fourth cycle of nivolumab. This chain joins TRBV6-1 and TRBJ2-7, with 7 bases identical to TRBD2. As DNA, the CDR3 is TGTGCCAGCAGTGAAGCGGTCGGGGGGTCCTACGAGCAGTACTTC. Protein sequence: CASSEAVGGSYEQYF.